One sample yielded the 21 T cell receptor beta chains listed below, sequenced in a study of T-cell reconstitution after alpha-beta-depleted transplantation in children. Researchers prepared the TCRbeta library using unique molecular identifiers, the study reports. From the PCR reads, TCRdb called clonotypes with MiXCR, one entry per CDR3 protein. The sample lists about 91,000 distinct CDR3 sequences; about 8% were seen once. Sequencing was performed on PBMCs from the stem cell graft donor, taken from the stem cell graft. The receptor set was obtained from a human donor who donated a stem cell graft to a child with congenital amegakaryocytic thrombocytopenia.

This clonotype was counted at least ten times. The chain uses TRBV6-5 and TRBJ2-7; no reliable D call. Looked up from germline, CDR1 is MNHEY and CDR2 is SVGAGI. Trimming pared 0 bases from V and 5 bases from J, leaving 2 bases between. The CDR3 loop spans 11 amino acids. CDR3 coding DNA: TGTGCCAGCAGTTACTCTGACGAGCAGTACTTC. Its protein product is CASSYSDEQYF.

This clonotype has ten or more counts. The V gene is TRBV7-2, the J gene TRBJ1-6; unclear D gene. V shed 7 bases and J shed 9 bases, with 16 bases lying between them. The germline CDR1 and CDR2 sequences are SGHTA and FQGNSA. The CDR3 totals 14 residues. CDR3 nucleotides: TGTGCCAGCACAATTGGTGGTTTTGGTTCACCCCTCCACTTT. Its translation: CASTIGGFGSPLHF.

This clonotype was seen repeatedly, ten times or more. The chain uses TRBV5-4 and TRBJ1-1; no clear D. This CDR3 has 15 amino acids. The V end lost 0 bases, the J end lost 3 bases, and 12 bases lay between the germline ends. Germline CDR1 is SGHNT and CDR2 is YYREEE (reference sequence). The CDR3 region has the DNA TGTGCCAGCAGCTTGGTAGGAGGGAGAGACACTGAAGCTTTCTTT. It is translated as CASSLVGGRDTEAFF.

At least ten counts were recorded for this clonotype. The gene calls are TRBV29-1 and TRBJ2-7, with TRBD2 identical over 10 bases. Per germline, CDR1 SQVTM and CDR2 ANQGSEA. There are 13 residues in the CDR3. CDR3 sequence reads: CGVGASGSGEQYF. In DNA, the CDR3 is TGCGGGGTCGGGGCTAGCGGGAGCGGCGAGCAGTACTTC.

In this sample, this clonotype turned up many times. The rearrangement uses TRBV29-1 and TRBJ2-5; no clear D gene. The V gene's germline CDR1 is SQVTM and CDR2 ANQGSEA. V was pared by 3 bases and J by 4 bases, with 12 bases between. This CDR3 is built from 13 residues. CDR3 sequence (DNA): TGCAGCGTTGACGGGCTGGAAGGAGAGACCCAGTACTTC. It specifies CSVDGLEGETQYF.

This clonotype was recorded at least ten times. The chain carries TRBV7-2 and TRBJ2-2; TRBD2 is a possible D gene (6 bases). Germline values: CDR1 SGHTA, CDR2 FQGNSA. This CDR3 has 16 residues. V lost 2 bases to trimming and J lost 0 bases, with 10 bases between them. The CDR3 DNA reads as TGTGCCAGCAGCTTATTTAGCGGAGCGAACACCGGGGAGCTGTTTTTT. This encodes CASSLFSGANTGELFF.

This clonotype was seen a few times. This chain joins TRBV25-1 and TRBJ1-4; TRBD1 might be the D (6 bases). The germline V gene has CDR1 MGHDK and CDR2 SYGVNS. This CDR3 comprises 15 residues. Trimming pared 3 bases from V and 7 bases from J, leaving 15 bases between. CDR3 region: CASSDAGQGSEKLFF. The CDR3, as DNA: TGTGCCAGCAGTGATGCGGGACAAGGGAGTGAAAAACTGTTTTTT.

In its sample, this clonotype was seen many times. The chain uses TRBV6-2 or TRBV6-3 and TRBJ2-3, with 10 bases aligning to TRBD2. J was trimmed by 4 bases and V by 4 bases; bases with no gene match: 17. The CDR3 covers 19 residues. Germline assignment: CDR1 MNHEY and CDR2 SVGEGT. The CDR3, as DNA: TGTGCCAGCAGTTCGGGGACTAGCGAGATAGACAACGGCCCAGATACGCAGTATTTT. Translated, it gives CASSSGTSEIDNGPDTQYF.

In this sample, this clonotype turned up many times. This chain links TRBV7-9 with TRBJ2-7; tentatively, D is TRBD1 or TRBD2 (5 bases each). Trimming removed 8 bases from V and 2 bases from J, with 13 bases in between. The germline V gene encodes CDR1 SEHNR and CDR2 FQNEAQ (reference sequence). This CDR3 contains 13 residues. CDR3 nucleotide sequence: TGTGCCAGCGGAGCAGGGACCCCCTACGAGCAGTACTTC. Its translation is CASGAGTPYEQYF.

At least ten counts were recorded for this clonotype. The chain uses TRBV5-1 and TRBJ2-2, with 8 bases fitting TRBD1. CDR3 length: 16 amino acids. Germline V gene lookup returns CDR1 SGHRS and CDR2 YFSETQ. J was trimmed by 4 bases and V by 4 bases; bases with no gene match: 9. The CDR3 DNA reads as TGCGCCAGCAGCCTGATGACAGGGGCCGGCACCGGGGAGCTGTTTTTT. Translation: CASSLMTGAGTGELFF. The whole variable domain, filled in from reference TRBV5-1 and TRBJ2-2, reads KAGVTQTPRYLIKTRGQQVTLSCSPISGHRSVSWYQQTPGQGLQFLFEYFSETQRNKGNFPGRFSGRQFSNSRSEMNVSTLELGDSALYLCASSLMTGAGTGELFFGEGSRLTVL.

The sample holds many counts of this clonotype. The chain joins TRBV25-1 to TRBJ2-3; the D call may be TRBD1 or TRBD2 (7 bases each). The CDR3 runs 20 residues. Germline CDR1 is MGHDK and CDR2 is SYGVNS. The V end was cut by 4 bases, the J end by 6 bases, with 32 bases between. This chain's CDR3 is CASSVTRGGSFLKGSDTQYF. CDR3 nucleotides: TGTGCCAGCAGTGTTACCAGGGGGGGGTCGTTTTTGAAGGGGTCCGATACGCAGTATTTT.

This clonotype has ten or more counts. The rearrangement joins TRBV5-1 to TRBJ2-5; either TRBD1 or TRBD2 may fit D (5 bases each). From germline, CDR1 is SGHRS and CDR2 YFSETQ. V dropped 0 bases and J dropped 1 base, with 7 bases sitting between them. The CDR3 runs 14 residues. The CDR3 region is CASSLAGTQETQYF. The CDR3 region has the DNA TGCGCCAGCAGCTTGGCTGGGACCCAAGAGACCCAGTACTTC.

This clonotype was picked up many times. The J gene is TRBJ1-3, the V gene TRBV5-6; no firm D call. CDR1 SGHDT and CDR2 YYEEEE come from the germline V gene. Trimming cost V 4 bases and J 1 base, with 6 bases left between them. This CDR3 is 13 amino acids long. CDR3 DNA: TGTGCCAGCAGCAGACCTTCTGGAAACACCATATATTTT. Its protein is CASSRPSGNTIYF. The variable domain in full, completed from reference TRBV5-6 and TRBJ1-3, reads DAGVTQSPTHLIKTRGQQVTLRCSPKSGHDTVSWYQQALGQGPQFIFQYYEEEERQRGNFPDRFSGHQFPNYSSELNVNALLLGDSALYLCASSRPSGNTIYFGEGSWLTVV.

This clonotype was picked up many times. The V call is TRBV7-8, the J call TRBJ2-1, with 10 bases fitting TRBD2. The ends lost 5 bases at V and 9 bases at J; junction bases unmatched: 7. Germline V CDR1 and CDR2: SGHVS, FQNEAQ. The CDR3 length is 14 residues. As DNA, the CDR3 is TGTGCCAGCAGCCAGCGGGGGGGTCGTGGTGAGCAGTTCTTC. Its translation: CASSQRGGRGEQFF. Full variable domain (rest looked up from reference TRBV7-8 and TRBJ2-1): GAGVSQSPRYKVAKRGQDVALRCDPISGHVSLFWYQQALGQGPEFLTYFQNEAQLDKSGLPSDRFFAERPEGSVSTLKIQRTQQEDSAVYLCASSQRGGRGEQFFGPGTRLTVL.

The table lists this clonotype with many counts. This chain uses TRBV6-1 with TRBJ1-1, with 8 nucleotides matching TRBD1. CDR1 and CDR2 (germline): MNHNS, SASEGT. V dropped 5 bases and J dropped 7; count of bases not matched to a gene: 9. The CDR3 is 14 residues long. The CDR3 DNA follows: TGTGCCAGCAGTCCCACACCCGGACAGGGTGAAGCTTTCTTT. Translated, it gives CASSPTPGQGEAFF.

At least ten counts were recorded for this clonotype. V usage is TRBV6-2 or TRBV6-3 and J usage is TRBJ2-3; D may be TRBD1 or TRBD2 (5 bases each). CDR3 length: 17 residues. Germline CDR1 and CDR2: MNHEY and SVGEGT. Trimming removed 7 bases at V and 1 base at J, with 21 bases between. Here the CDR3 reads CASIEKRGGIGTDTQYF. The CDR3 nucleotides read TGTGCCAGCATCGAAAAACGGGGCGGAATTGGCACAGATACGCAGTATTTT.

In this sample, this clonotype turned up many times. The chain recombines TRBV20-1 with TRBJ2-1; TRBD1 is a possible D gene (6 bases). The CDR3 runs 16 residues. V lost 0 bases to trimming and J lost 0 bases, with 12 bases between them. CDR1 DFQATT and CDR2 SNEGSKA come from the germline V gene (reference sequence). CDR3 sequence (DNA): TGCAGTGCTAGAGATCCCGGCAGGGGCTCCTACAATGAGCAGTTCTTC. It translates to CSARDPGRGSYNEQFF.

At least ten counts were recorded for this clonotype. The J gene is TRBJ1-1, the V gene TRBV20-1, with TRBD1 as a possible D gene (5 bases). This CDR3 spans 15 amino acids. Trimming left V 2 bases short and J 6 bases short, with 19 bases between. Per the germline V gene, CDR1 is DFQATT and CDR2 is SNEGSKA (reference sequence). This chain's CDR3 is CSARTPEAGSAEAFF. DNA for the CDR3: TGCAGTGCTAGAACTCCCGAAGCAGGGTCCGCTGAAGCTTTCTTT.

This clonotype was seen at least ten times. The chain couples TRBV12-3 or TRBV12-4 to TRBJ2-3; D unresolved. CDR3 length: 16 amino acids. V lost 6 bases and J 2 bases, leaving 18 bases between the germline ends. The CDR3 protein is CASRFDGGPPTDTQYF. The DNA for the CDR3 is TGTGCCAGCAGGTTCGACGGCGGACCTCCCACAGATACGCAGTATTTT.

This clonotype was seen ten or more times. V gene TRBV5-1 combines with J gene TRBJ1-1, with 8 positions matching TRBD1. V shed 4 bases and J 3 bases; nucleotides not matched to a gene: 8. The germline gives CDR1 SGHRS, CDR2 YFSETQ. This CDR3 region has 15 residues. DNA for the CDR3: TGCGCCAGCAGCCCAAGACAGGGGAGCGACACTGAAGCTTTCTTT. Protein: CASSPRQGSDTEAFF.

The chain has TRBV20-1 and TRBJ1-5; D not certain. Trimming left V 3 bases short and J 0 bases short, with 12 bases between. The germline V gene encodes CDR1 DFQATT and CDR2 SNEGSKA (reference sequence). The CDR3 totals 15 residues. The CDR3 nucleotides read TGCAGTGCTAGTCGGCAGGACCATAGCAATCAGCCCCAGCATTTT. Translated: CSASRQDHSNQPQHF.